This T cell receptor beta chain was identified during a study of PD-L1 blockade in urothelial cancer. Across the study: T cell content in blood samples showed a median of approximately 150,000.

The table came from immunoSEQ multiplex PCR; TCRdb's copy has only in-frame clones and leaves some out. This sample yields fewer than 40,000 clones, of which about 87% are seen a single time; roughly 3.5% belongs to the top ten. The CDR3 runs to 16 residues. CDR1 and CDR2 (germline): PRHDT, FYEKMQ (reference sequence). The V gene end was trimmed by 5 bases and the J gene end by 7 bases; junction bases not matched to a gene: 14. The cohort comprised individuals with locally advanced or metastatic urothelial carcinoma. For each patient, 1 to 8 samples were obtained, pretreatment and on-treatment. The sample here was PBMCs, taken around atezolizumab (anti-PD-L1) treatment. The receptor was isolated from a man in his fifties or sixties with urothelial cancer. The chain is built from TRBV13 and TRBJ2-3; TRBD2 agrees at 8 bases. CDR3 DNA sequence: TGTGCCAGCAGCGCACGTCTGGGCGGGAGGATAAATACGCAGTATTTT. Its protein product is CASSARLGGRINTQYF.